This TCR beta chain originates from a study of T cell responses to AZD1222 COVID-19 vaccine. On this clone: Its target is unknown.

Study-level points and caveats: White British donors predominated, females outnumbered males, and clonal diversity was possibly underestimated. Spike as a whole was targeted by vaccine-associated CD4 TCRs, dominant at 160-218 and 743-854.

Here immunoSEQ multiplex PCR was the method, and the copy in TCRdb shows in-frame clones only, minus some. The repertoire includes over 130,000 clones, about 91% of them detected once, and about 3.7% sits in the top ten. This sequence originates from an adult who received the AZD1222 COVID-19 vaccine. Material: peripheral blood, obtained 28 days after the second AZD1222 dose.

The chain's CDR3 is CSVGDGEQFF. CDR3 in DNA: TGCAGCGTTGGAGATGGTGAGCAGTTCTTC. V usage is TRBV29-1 and J usage is TRBJ2-1; no firm D call. Germline assignment: CDR1 SQVTM and CDR2 ANQGSEA. The ends were cut back, 4 bases at V and 9 bases at J, with 7 bases in the middle. This CDR3 region has 10 residues.